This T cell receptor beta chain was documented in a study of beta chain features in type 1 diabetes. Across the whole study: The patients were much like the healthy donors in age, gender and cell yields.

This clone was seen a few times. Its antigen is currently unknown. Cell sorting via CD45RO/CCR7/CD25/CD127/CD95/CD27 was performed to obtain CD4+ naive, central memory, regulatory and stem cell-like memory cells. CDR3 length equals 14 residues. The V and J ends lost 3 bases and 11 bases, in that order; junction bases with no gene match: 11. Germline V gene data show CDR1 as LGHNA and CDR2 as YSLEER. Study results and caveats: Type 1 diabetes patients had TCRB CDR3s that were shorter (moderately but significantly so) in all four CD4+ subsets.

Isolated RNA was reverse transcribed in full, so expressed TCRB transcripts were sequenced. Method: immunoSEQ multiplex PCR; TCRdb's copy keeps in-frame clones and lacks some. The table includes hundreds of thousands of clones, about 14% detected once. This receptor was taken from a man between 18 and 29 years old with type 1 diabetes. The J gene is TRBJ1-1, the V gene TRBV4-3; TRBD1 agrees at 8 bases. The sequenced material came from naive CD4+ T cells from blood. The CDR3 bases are TGCGCCAGCAGCCACCACGGGACAGGCTCCCGGGCTTTCTTT. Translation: CASSHHGTGSRAFF.